This TCR beta chain was recovered during a study of blood T cell repertoires in COVID-19. Clones were sequenced by immunoSEQ multiplex PCR, and TCRdb holds only the in-frame ones, with some missing. Of 200,000 to 250,000 clones listed, about three quarters are singletons. This clone came up a few times. From germline, CDR1 is LNHDA and CDR2 SQIVND (reference sequence). CDR3 size: 13 residues. Trimming took off 1 base at V and 4 bases at J, with 7 bases between the two ends. Sequencing input: peripheral blood. The V call is TRBV19, the J call TRBJ2-5; unclear D gene. The sequence derives from a woman aged 65 to 85 with acute or convalescent COVID-19. CDR3 region: CASSIGHGETQYF. The DNA for the CDR3 is TGTGCCAGTAGTATAGGTCACGGAGAGACCCAGTACTTC.